The sequence of this TCR beta chain was determined in a study of cytomegalovirus exposure and HLA in healthy donors. Whole-study findings and limits: Altogether, 170 or so TCR beta chains were recorded as cytomegalovirus-associated. First-cohort TCR clusters were later found to tend to co-occur in the 120 validation repertoires. The study found most TCR sequences rare, yet found some public TCRs in many donors.

A single count supports this clone. The antigen is undetermined. TCRdb's copy holds only in-frame clones and misses some; the assay was immunoSEQ multiplex PCR. The sample yields tens of thousands of clones, around 95% seen once. The germline V and J ends were trimmed by 2 bases and 1 base, with 5 bases remaining between them. The CDR3 contains 13 residues. Germline V gives CDR1 MDHEN, CDR2 SYDVKM. This receptor was obtained from a man in his late teens or twenties in good health and CMV-seronegative. This chain uses TRBV28 with TRBJ1-1; D gene ambiguous. Sequencing used PBMCs. The CDR3 loop reads CASSLPQNTEAFF. CDR3 nucleotides: TGTGCCAGCAGTTTACCACAGAACACTGAAGCTTTCTTT.